This T cell receptor beta chain was recovered during a study of T cell repertoires in cytomegalovirus infection. Study conclusions and caveats: Summed public TCR beta family frequency identified CMV carriers bearing the relevant HLA.

V shed 10 bases and J shed 0 bases, with 12 bases lying between them. Germline V gives CDR1 ENHRY, CDR2 SYGVKD. The CDR3 covers 13 residues. TCRdb called the reads again in MiXCR, with one record for every CDR3 protein. The sample includes some 680,000 distinct CDR3 sequences, less than 40% seen only once; the top ten take about 2.8%. Concerning this clonotype: Its cognate antigen is unknown.

The sequencing input was PBMCs. The TCR was taken from a human donor in good health (CMV status not recorded). Some clones in this sample may be carry-over from other donors' samples. The chain employs TRBV10-3 and TRBJ1-2; D unclear. The DNA for the CDR3 is TGTGCCACCAGACCTCTCCCTAACTATGGCTACACCTTC. This sequence encodes CATRPLPNYGYTF.